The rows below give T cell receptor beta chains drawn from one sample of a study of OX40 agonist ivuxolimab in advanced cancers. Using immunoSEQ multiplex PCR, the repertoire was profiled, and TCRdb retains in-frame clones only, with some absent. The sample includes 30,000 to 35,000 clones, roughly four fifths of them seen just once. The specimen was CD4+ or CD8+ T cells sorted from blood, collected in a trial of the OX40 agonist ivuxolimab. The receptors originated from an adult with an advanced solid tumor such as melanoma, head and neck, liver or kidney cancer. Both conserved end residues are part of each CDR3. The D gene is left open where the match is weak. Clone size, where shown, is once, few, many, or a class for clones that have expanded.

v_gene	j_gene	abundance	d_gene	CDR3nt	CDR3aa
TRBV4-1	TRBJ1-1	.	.	TGCGCCAGCAGCACGGGGGGGGATTATGCTGAAGCTTTCTTT	CASSTGGDYAEAFF
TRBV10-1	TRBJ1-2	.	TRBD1	TGCGCCAGCACCATAGACCCAGGGGGCCACCTCGGCTATGGCTACACCTTC	CASTIDPGGHLGYGYTF
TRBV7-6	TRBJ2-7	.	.	TGTGCCAGCAGCCCGACCTTTCCCCCCTACGAGCAGTACTTC	CASSPTFPPYEQYF
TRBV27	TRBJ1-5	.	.	TGTGCCAGCATCACGTTGGGGAAGACAAGGCTTAGCAATCAGCCCCAGCATTTT	CASITLGKTRLSNQPQHF
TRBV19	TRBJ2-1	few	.	TGTGCCAGTAGCCTTACCAACGGGGACCTCACCTACAATGAGCAGTTCTTC	CASSLTNGDLTYNEQFF
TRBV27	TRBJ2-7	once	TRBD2	TGTGCCAGCAGTTTATCTGGACTAGCGGTGAGCTCCTACGAGCAGTACTTC	CASSLSGLAVSSYEQYF
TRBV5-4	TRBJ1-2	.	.	TGTGCCAGCAGCCCGGACGGGAACTATGGCTACACCTTC	CASSPDGNYGYTF
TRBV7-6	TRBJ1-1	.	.	TGTGCGACAGCAGAGTTTACACAGATGAACACTGAAGCTTTCTTT	CATAEFTQMNTEAFF
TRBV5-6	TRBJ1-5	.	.	TGTGCCAGCAGCCCTGGGTGGGGGCCCAATCAGCCCCAGCATTTT	CASSPGWGPNQPQHF
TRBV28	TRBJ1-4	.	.	TGTGCCAGCAGTTTTGGGCCGCTTAGGGTGTTTTTT	CASSFGPLRVFF
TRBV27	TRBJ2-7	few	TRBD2	TGTGCCAGCAGTTTTTTTGGCGCGGCGTCAGGGAGGGGCGAGCAGTACTTC	CASSFFGAASGRGEQYF
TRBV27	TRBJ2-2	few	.	TGTGCCAGCAGTTTTTGGGGGGGGGCGACCGGGGAGCTGTTTTTT	CASSFWGGATGELFF
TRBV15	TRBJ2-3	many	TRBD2	TGTGCCACCACACCCGGGACTAGCGGGAGTTCTACGCAGTATTTT	CATTPGTSGSSTQYF
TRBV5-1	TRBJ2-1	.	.	TGCGCCAGCTCTGAGACCGGGGGCAATGAGCAGTTCTTC	CASSETGGNEQFF
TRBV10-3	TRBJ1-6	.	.	TGTGCCATCAGTGAGTCGCTGGTGGGCCACAATTCACCCCTCCACTTT	CAISESLVGHNSPLHF
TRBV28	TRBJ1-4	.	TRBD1	TGTGCCAGCAGTACTTTCCGGGACAGTAATGAAAAACTGTTTTTT	CASSTFRDSNEKLFF
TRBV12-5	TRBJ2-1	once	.	TGTGCTAGTGGTACCCTCGGGGATGAGCAGTTCTTC	CASGTLGDEQFF
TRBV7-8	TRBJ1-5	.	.	TGTGCCAGCAGGGCCCCAGGGTCAAATCAGCCCCAGCATTTT	CASRAPGSNQPQHF
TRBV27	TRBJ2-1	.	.	TGTGCCAGCAGTTTACTCAACAATGAGCAGTTCTTC	CASSLLNNEQFF
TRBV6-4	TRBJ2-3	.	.	TGTGCCAGCAGTGACTCACTGGGCGGGGGCACAGATACGCAGTATTTT	CASSDSLGGGTDTQYF
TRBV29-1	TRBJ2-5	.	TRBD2	TGCAGCGTTGCAGCGGGAGATGTCCGGGAGACCCAGTACTTC	CSVAAGDVRETQYF
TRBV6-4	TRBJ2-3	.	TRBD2	TGTGCCAGCAGTTTAGCGGGTACCACAGATACGCAGTATTTT	CASSLAGTTDTQYF
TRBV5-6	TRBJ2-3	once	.	TGTGCCAGCAGCTTGGGTTCAGGGTGGAAGGCAGATACGCAGTATTTT	CASSLGSGWKADTQYF
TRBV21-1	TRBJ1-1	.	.	TGTGCCAGCAGCAAACGATCTGGGAGGAAGTCCACTGAAGCTTTCTTT	CASSKRSGRKSTEAFF
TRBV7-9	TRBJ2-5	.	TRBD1	TGTGCCAGCAGCCCGACAGGGGAGGAGACCCAGTACTTC	CASSPTGEETQYF
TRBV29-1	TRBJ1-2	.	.	TGCAGTGGGGACAAGTTAAACTATGGCTACACCTTC	CSGDKLNYGYTF
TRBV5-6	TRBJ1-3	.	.	TGTGCCAGCAGCTTGCCAGGCAGAAACACCATATATTTT	CASSLPGRNTIYF
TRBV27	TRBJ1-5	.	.	TGTGCCAGCAGTCTAGGGGGGGGCATTCAGCCCCAGCATTTT	CASSLGGGIQPQHF
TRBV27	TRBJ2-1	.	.	TGTGCCAGCCGGGACTCACTATACAATGAGCAGTTCTTC	CASRDSLYNEQFF
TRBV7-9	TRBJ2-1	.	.	TGTGCCAGCAGCTCCACAAGGCAGGAATTGGGTGAGCAGTTCTTC	CASSSTRQELGEQFF
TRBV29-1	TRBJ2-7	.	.	TGCAGCGTTGAAGGTTTGGACGGAACCACCTTCGAGCAGTACTTC	CSVEGLDGTTFEQYF
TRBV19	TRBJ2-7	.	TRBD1	TGTGCCAGTAGTTGGGTGGCAGGGGGCCTTGACGAGCAGTACTTC	CASSWVAGGLDEQYF
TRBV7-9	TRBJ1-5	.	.	TGTGCCAGCAGCTTAGATCATCAGCCCCAGCATTTT	CASSLDHQPQHF
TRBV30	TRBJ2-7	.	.	TGTGCCTGGAGTGTACGCCGAGGGAGTACCTACGAGCAGTACTTC	CAWSVRRGSTYEQYF
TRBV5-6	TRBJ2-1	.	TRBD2	TGTGCCAGCAGCCTGGGACTAGCGGGTTACAATGAGCAGTTCTTC	CASSLGLAGYNEQFF
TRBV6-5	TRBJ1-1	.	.	TGTGCCAGCAGTTACTCCACCGGGAGTTTGAACACTGAAGCTTTCTTT	CASSYSTGSLNTEAFF
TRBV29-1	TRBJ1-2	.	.	TGCAGCGTTGAAGAGGGCAGATCCCTGGTGGGCTACACCTTC	CSVEEGRSLVGYTF
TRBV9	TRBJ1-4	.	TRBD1	TGTGCCAGCAGCCCCCCAGGGACAGGGCAAGGTCGAACTAATGAAAAACTGTTTTTT	CASSPPGTGQGRTNEKLFF